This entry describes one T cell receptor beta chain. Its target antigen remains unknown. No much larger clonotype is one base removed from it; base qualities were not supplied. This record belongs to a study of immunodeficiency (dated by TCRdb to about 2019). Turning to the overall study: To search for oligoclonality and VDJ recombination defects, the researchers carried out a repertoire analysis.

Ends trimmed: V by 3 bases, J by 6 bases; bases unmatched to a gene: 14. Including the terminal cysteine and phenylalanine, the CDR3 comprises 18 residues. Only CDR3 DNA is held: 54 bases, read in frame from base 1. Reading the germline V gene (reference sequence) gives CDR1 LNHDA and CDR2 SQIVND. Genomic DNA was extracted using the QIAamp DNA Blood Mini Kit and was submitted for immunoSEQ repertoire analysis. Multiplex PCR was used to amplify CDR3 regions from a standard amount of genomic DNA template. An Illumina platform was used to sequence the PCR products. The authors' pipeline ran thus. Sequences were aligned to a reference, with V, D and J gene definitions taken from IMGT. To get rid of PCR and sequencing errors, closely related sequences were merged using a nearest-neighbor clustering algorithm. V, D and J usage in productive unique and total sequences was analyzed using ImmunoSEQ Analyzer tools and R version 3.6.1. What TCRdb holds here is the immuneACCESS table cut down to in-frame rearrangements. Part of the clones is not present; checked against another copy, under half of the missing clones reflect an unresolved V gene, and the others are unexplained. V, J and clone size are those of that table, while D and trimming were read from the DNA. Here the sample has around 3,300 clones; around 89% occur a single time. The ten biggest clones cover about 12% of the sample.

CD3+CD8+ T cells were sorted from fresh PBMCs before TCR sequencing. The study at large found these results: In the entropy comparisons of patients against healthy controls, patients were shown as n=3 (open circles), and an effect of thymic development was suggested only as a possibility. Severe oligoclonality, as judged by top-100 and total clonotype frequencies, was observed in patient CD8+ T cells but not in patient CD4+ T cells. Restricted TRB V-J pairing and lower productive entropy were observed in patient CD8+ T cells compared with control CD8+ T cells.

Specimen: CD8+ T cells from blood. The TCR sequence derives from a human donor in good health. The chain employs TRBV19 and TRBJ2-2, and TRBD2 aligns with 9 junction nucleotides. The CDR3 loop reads CASSMEVWRGGIAGELFF. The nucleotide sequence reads TGTGCCAGTAGTATGGAAGTTTGGCGGGGGGGCATCGCCGGGGAGCTGTTTTTT.